These 30 T cell receptor beta chains were all obtained from the same sample, sequenced in a study of Ad26.COV2.S vaccination and SARS-CoV-2 variants. Clones were sequenced by immunoSEQ multiplex PCR, and TCRdb holds only the in-frame ones, with some missing. The repertoire holds approximately 300,000 clones, with around 81% as singletons. Indicated treatment: 15 to 20 received Ad26.COV2.S at low or high dose, single or two shots; about 5 received placebo; per-sample allocation not given. Specimen acquisition occurred on day 63 following the initial vaccine or placebo injection. The sample consisted of peripheral blood, taken in a trial of Ad26.COV2.S vaccine versus placebo. These receptors were collected from a person between 18 and 59 years old who received the Ad26.COV2.S COVID-19 vaccine or a placebo.

The CDR3 sequence is CASSPPRGQPQHF. DNA for the CDR3: TGTGCCAGCAGTCCCCCTAGGGGTCAGCCCCAGCATTTT. The V gene is TRBV6-5, the J gene TRBJ1-5; D is perhaps TRBD1 (5 bases). The germline V gene has CDR1 MNHEY and CDR2 SVGAGI. The CDR3 runs 13 residues. Trimming shortened V by 5 bases and J by 6 bases, and 11 bases separated the two germline ends.

The genes are TRBV4-2 and TRBJ1-5; D is uncertain. Trimming removed 1 base at V and 7 bases at J, with 17 bases between. Germline assignment: CDR1 LGHNA and CDR2 YNFKEQ. The CDR3 runs 16 residues. The CDR3 DNA reads TGTGCCAGCAGCCAAGTATCGTCAGGAGCCGGGCAGCCCCAGCATTTT. It translates to CASSQVSSGAGQPQHF.

The V call is TRBV11-2, the J call TRBJ1-2; TRBD1 matches at 9 bases. Germline lookup yields CDR1 SGHAT and CDR2 FQNNGV. The CDR3 has 16 residues. Germline trimming cut 5 bases from V and 5 bases from J; bases unmatched to any gene: 12. The CDR3 loop is CASSRVRTGGAYGYTF. The CDR3 nucleotides read TGTGCCAGCAGCCGCGTGAGAACAGGGGGCGCGTATGGCTACACCTTC.

This clone was recorded once. The chain employs TRBV11-3 and TRBJ2-5; D unresolved. V was cut by 3 bases and J by 7 bases, with 9 bases left in between. This CDR3 spans 12 amino acids. Germline V gene data show CDR1 as SGHNT and CDR2 as YENEEA. CDR3 region: CASSLSYGTQYF. The CDR3 DNA is TGTGCCAGCAGCTTGAGTTATGGGACCCAGTACTTC.

This rearrangement joins TRBV27 to TRBJ1-4; perhaps TRBD1 as D (5 bases). CDR3 length: 19 amino acids. Germline loops: CDR1 MNHEY, CDR2 SMNVEV (reference sequence). V lost 8 bases and J lost 0, with 25 bases in between. The CDR3 DNA follows: TGTGCCAGCGGTCGTCGACAGACCATAGTCCATTCAACTAATGAAAAACTGTTTTTT. Protein product: CASGRRQTIVHSTNEKLFF.

The chain joins TRBV6-6 to TRBJ2-2; 7 bases are a match to TRBD1. V shed 5 bases and J 5 bases; nucleotides not matched to a gene: 5. This CDR3 comprises 14 residues. The germline gives CDR1 MNHNY, CDR2 SVGAGI (reference sequence). The CDR3 sequence: CASSTAGGTGELFF. The CDR3 coding sequence is TGTGCCAGCAGTACGGCAGGGGGTACCGGGGAGCTGTTTTTT.

This clone was counted a single time. The chain carries TRBV9 and TRBJ1-4; TRBD1 agrees at 7 bases. CDR1 is SGDLS and CDR2 is YYNGEE in the germline V gene. Unmatched junction bases numbered 6, after V lost 4 bases and J lost 3 bases. The CDR3 totals 15 residues. Here the CDR3 DNA reads TGTGCCAGCAGCCCAGGGGGATATGCTAATGAAAAACTGTTTTTT. The encoded protein is CASSPGGYANEKLFF.

The chain uses TRBV30 and TRBJ1-5, with 8 bases that match TRBD1. Germline V gives CDR1 GTSNPN, CDR2 SVGIG (reference sequence). The ends lost 1 base at V and 8 bases at J; junction bases unmatched: 4. The CDR3 sequence is 13 residues long. This chain's CDR3 is CAWSGAGGKPQHF. The DNA of the CDR3 is TGTGCCTGGAGTGGGGCAGGGGGCAAGCCCCAGCATTTT. The entire variable domain, with the rest obtained from reference TRBV30 and TRBJ1-5, is as follows: SQTIHQWPATLVQPVGSPLSLECTVEGTSNPNLYWYRQAAGRGLQLLFYSVGIGQISSEVPQNLSASRPQDRQFILSSKKLLLSDSGFYLCAWSGAGGKPQHFGDGTRLSIL.

V and J are TRBV5-1 and TRBJ2-3, with TRBD2 matching 12 bases. The CDR3 has 16 amino acids. Trimming cost V 4 bases and J 1 base; bases outside gene matches: 4. Looked up from germline, CDR1 is SGHRS and CDR2 is YFSETQ. The CDR3 coding sequence is TGCGCCAGCAGCCAAAGGACTAGCGGGGGCACAGATACGCAGTATTTT. Encoded protein: CASSQRTSGGTDTQYF.

The chain links TRBV5-4 to TRBJ2-3, with 15 bases fitting TRBD2. The CDR3 has 17 residues. The J segment lost 3 bases and the V segment lost 4 bases, leaving 6 bases of the junction unmatched. Per the germline V gene, CDR1 is SGHNT and CDR2 is YYREEE (reference sequence). The CDR3 DNA follows: TGTGCCAGCAGCGCGGGACTAGCGGGGGGTTGGACAGATACGCAGTATTTT. It specifies CASSAGLAGGWTDTQYF. The complete variable domain, with remaining parts taken from reference TRBV5-4 and TRBJ2-3, reads ETGVTQSPTHLIKTRGQQVTLRCSSQSGHNTVSWYQQALGQGPQFIFQYYREEENGRGNFPPRFSGLQFPNYSSELNVNALELDDSALYLCASSAGLAGGWTDTQYFGPGTRLTVL.

The chain carries TRBV6-5 and TRBJ2-3, with TRBD2 as a possible D gene (5 bases). This CDR3 is 13 amino acids long. Germline loops: CDR1 MNHEY, CDR2 SVGAGI. Trimming pared 5 bases from V and 2 bases from J, leaving 8 bases between. CDR3 amino acids: CASSTGNTDTQYF. DNA of the CDR3: TGTGCCAGCAGTACCGGGAACACAGATACGCAGTATTTT.

The chain links TRBV6-5 to TRBJ1-5; tentatively, D is TRBD1 (5 bases). The CDR3 totals 15 residues. The V end was cut by 0 bases, the J end by 6 bases, with 12 bases between. CDR1 and CDR2 from the germline V gene are MNHEY and SVGAGI. Written as DNA, the CDR3 is TGTGCCAGCAGTTACTCGGGCGGGGGAGGTCAGCCCCAGCATTTT. As protein: CASSYSGGGGQPQHF.

This clone has a single count. J is TRBJ2-5 and V is TRBV7-2, with 9 nucleotides matching TRBD1. Germline values: CDR1 SGHTA, CDR2 FQGNSA. Trimming cost V 1 base and J 6 bases; bases outside gene matches: 9. The CDR3 extends over 16 amino acids. CDR3 in amino acids: CASSLEGQGLGKTQYF. CDR3 in DNA: TGTGCCAGCAGCTTAGAAGGACAGGGGTTGGGGAAGACCCAGTACTTC.

The rearrangement joins TRBV5-6 to TRBJ2-5; D remains ambiguous. CDR1 is SGHDT, CDR2 YYEEEE, per germline. The length of the CDR3 is 13 residues. V was pared by 0 bases and J by 2 bases, with 5 bases between. The CDR3 sequence is CASSLGRQETQYF. The CDR3 DNA is TGTGCCAGCAGCTTGGGTAGGCAAGAGACCCAGTACTTC.

CDR3 in amino acids: CASSVTGQGQETQYF. The CDR3 DNA reads as TGTGCCAGTAGCGTAACGGGACAGGGGCAAGAGACCCAGTACTTC. The chain carries TRBV19 and TRBJ2-5, with 10 bases aligning to TRBD1. J was trimmed by 2 bases and V by 6 bases; bases with no gene match: 6. The CDR3 spans 15 residues. In germline, CDR1 is LNHDA, CDR2 SQIVND (reference sequence).

The J gene is TRBJ2-1, the V gene TRBV15; the D call may be TRBD1 or TRBD2 (5 bases each). The germline V and J ends were trimmed by 0 bases and 6 bases, with 9 bases remaining between them. The CDR3 loop spans 14 amino acids. Germline lookup yields CDR1 LNHNV and CDR2 YYDKDF (reference sequence). The CDR3 nucleotides read TGTGCCACCAGCAGAGATGGGACCAGCAATGAGCAGTTCTTC. Encoded protein: CATSRDGTSNEQFF.

The chain uses TRBV5-6 and TRBJ1-3; no firm D call. V was clipped by 0 bases and J by 2 bases, with 6 bases between them. CDR3 length: 14 amino acids. CDR1 is SGHDT, CDR2 YYEEEE, per germline. The CDR3: CASSLAAAGNTIYF. For the CDR3, the DNA is TGTGCCAGCAGCTTGGCGGCTGCTGGAAACACCATATATTTT.

This chain joins TRBV11-1 and TRBJ2-5; D is possibly TRBD2 (6 bases). The CDR3 is 15 residues long. Germline values: CDR1 SGHAT, CDR2 FQDESV (reference sequence). Trimming shortened V by 4 bases and J by 5 bases, and 17 bases separated the two germline ends. The CDR3 nucleotides are TGTGCCAGCAGCTGGGGGTGGCGGGGCGCGGAGACCCAGTACTTC. The encoded protein is CASSWGWRGAETQYF.

This clone has a single count. The V call is TRBV28, the J call TRBJ1-6; D ambiguous. Germline-derived CDR1 and CDR2 are MDHEN and SYDVKM. Between the trimmed V and J ends, which lost 6 bases and 7 bases, there was a span of 7 bases. CDR3 length: 12 amino acids. The CDR3 spells CASRDLNSPLHF. The DNA for the CDR3 is TGTGCCAGCAGGGATCTGAATTCACCCCTCCACTTT.

This clone was observed at least ten times. The genes are TRBV9 and TRBJ1-1; D gene uncertain. Per germline, CDR1 SGDLS and CDR2 YYNGEE. V lost 0 bases, J lost 2 bases, and 8 bases lay in between. CDR3 length: 14 residues. The CDR3 DNA follows: TGTGCCAGCAGCGTAGATAACACCAACACTGAAGCTTTCTTT. This gives the protein CASSVDNTNTEAFF.

The V and J genes are TRBV12-5 and TRBJ1-5; tentatively, D is TRBD1 (5 bases). V was trimmed by 8 bases and J by 7 bases, leaving 15 bases between them. This CDR3 region has 13 residues. Germline loops: CDR1 LGHNT, CDR2 FRNRAP. The CDR3 reads CASTPGRGQPQHF. CDR3 bases: TGTGCTAGTACTCCGGGGCGGGGACAGCCCCAGCATTTT.

The chain combines TRBV6-6 with TRBJ2-5; D not resolved. CDR3 length: 12 residues. Trimming cost V 0 bases and J 5 bases, with 4 bases left between them. The germline CDR1 and CDR2 sequences are MNHNY and SVGAGI (reference sequence). The CDR3 DNA follows: TGTGCCAGCAGTTACTCTTGGGAGACCCAGTACTTC. Translation: CASSYSWETQYF.

The V call is TRBV25-1, the J call TRBJ1-6; D might be TRBD1 (5 bases). The V and J ends lost 6 bases and 9 bases respectively, with 21 bases between them. The CDR3 contains 16 residues. Per germline, CDR1 MGHDK and CDR2 SYGVNS. Here the CDR3 reads CASRARGSEAGSPLHF. The CDR3 DNA sequence: TGTGCCAGCAGGGCCCGGGGGTCCGAAGCGGGTTCACCCCTCCACTTT. The whole variable domain, remainder taken from reference TRBV25-1 and TRBJ1-6, is EADIYQTPRYLVIGTGKKITLECSQTMGHDKMYWYQQDPGMELHLIHYSYGVNSTEKGDLSSESTVSRIRTEHFPLTLESARPSHTSQYLCASRARGSEAGSPLHFGNGTRLTVT.

This clone was observed a single time. The rearrangement joins TRBV6-5 to TRBJ2-1; D may be TRBD1 (7 bases). This CDR3 has 15 amino acids. V was clipped by 6 bases and J by 7 bases, with 19 bases between them. Germline values: CDR1 MNHEY, CDR2 SVGAGI. CDR3 protein: CASRNRRGQGNEQFF. In DNA form, the CDR3 reads TGTGCCAGCAGGAACAGGAGGGGGCAGGGTAATGAGCAGTTCTTC.

V and J are TRBV5-6 and TRBJ2-6; no clear D. CDR3 size: 15 residues. V dropped 3 bases and J dropped 4 bases, with 11 bases sitting between them. The germline CDR1 and CDR2 sequences are SGHDT and YYEEEE. CDR3 coding DNA: TGTGCCAGCAGCTCCTCGAATGGAGGGGCCAACGTCCTGACTTTC. This encodes CASSSSNGGANVLTF. The entire variable domain, with the rest obtained from reference TRBV5-6 and TRBJ2-6, is as follows: DAGVTQSPTHLIKTRGQQVTLRCSPKSGHDTVSWYQQALGQGPQFIFQYYEEEERQRGNFPDRFSGHQFPNYSSELNVNALLLGDSALYLCASSSSNGGANVLTFGAGSRLTVL.

The chain joins TRBV20-1 to TRBJ1-1, with D possibly matching TRBD1 (5 bases). Germline-derived CDR1 and CDR2 are DFQATT and SNEGSKA (reference sequence). V was pared by 3 bases and J by 1 base, with 15 bases between. This CDR3 is built from 15 residues. The CDR3 loop reads CSASWGGLTNTEAFF. The CDR3 nucleotides read TGCAGTGCTAGTTGGGGGGGACTGACGAACACTGAAGCTTTCTTT.

The J gene is TRBJ1-2, the V gene TRBV11-3, with D possibly being TRBD1 (5 bases). Germline CDR1 reads SGHNT; CDR2 reads YENEEA. The V end lost 5 bases, the J end lost 4 bases, and 5 bases lay between the germline ends. CDR3 length equals 11 residues. CDR3 sequence (DNA): TGTGCCAGCAGCGGGGGCTATGGCTACACCTTC. Residues: CASSGGYGYTF.

V is TRBV9 and J is TRBJ2-7, with TRBD1 matching 7 bases. Germline V gene sequence: CDR1 SGDLS, CDR2 YYNGEE. With V trimmed by 4 bases and J by 4 bases, 8 bases remained unmatched. CDR3 length: 14 residues. The CDR3 is CASSLGTALYEQYF. CDR3 DNA: TGTGCCAGCAGCCTCGGGACAGCTCTTTACGAGCAGTACTTC. Using reference TRBV9 and TRBJ2-7 for the parts outside the CDR3, the full variable domain is DSGVTQTPKHLITATGQRVTLRCSPRSGDLSVYWYQQSLDQGLQFLIQYYNGEERAKGNILERFSAQQFPDLHSELNLSSLELGDSALYFCASSLGTALYEQYFGPGTRLTVT.

This sequence joins TRBV4-1 and TRBJ1-5; D not resolved. CDR1 and CDR2 from the germline V gene are MGHRA and YSYEKL. V was shortened by 1 base and J by 10 bases, with 11 bases between the two germline ends. This CDR3 has 13 residues. DNA of the CDR3: TGCGCCAGCAGCCAAGTGGTCGAGGGCCCCCAGCATTTT. Amino acid sequence: CASSQVVEGPQHF.

The rearrangement links TRBV9 to TRBJ2-3, with 9 positions matching TRBD1. Germline-derived CDR1 and CDR2 are SGDLS and YYNGEE. Germline trimming cut 4 bases from V and 0 bases from J; bases unmatched to any gene: 9. This CDR3 has 17 residues. Written as DNA, the CDR3 is TGTGCCAGCAGCTCACCTAGGGACAGGGCTAGCACAGATACGCAGTATTTT. It translates to CASSSPRDRASTDTQYF.